One T cell receptor beta chain is described in this entry. Its target is not known. This sample was included in a study of chemoradiotherapy in HPV16-positive cancers. Study-level information: Functional T-cell assays on a couple of HPV16-positive patients' cells defined candidate HPV-specific clones and common TCR motifs. Findings and caveats of the study: HPV-responsive T-cell expansion during chemoradiotherapy was linked to improved recurrence-free survival in HPV16-positive patients. Functional assays defining HPV-specific T cells used only a couple of HPV16-positive patients.

V was clipped by 0 bases and J by 5 bases, with 21 bases between them. CDR3 length: 18 amino acids. Assay: immunoSEQ multiplex PCR; the TCRdb copy retains only in-frame clones and omits some. Here the sample spans 30,000 to 50,000 clones, under 80% being singletons. This chain connects TRBV5-3 to TRBJ2-1; D remains ambiguous. TRBV5-3 belongs to the ORF category, with a function that is uncertain. This clonotype originated in a human donor with HPV-associated anogenital cancer. Sequenced here: blood, sampled from a patient who underwent chemoradiotherapy. The CDR3 DNA sequence: TGTGCCAGAAGCTTGGGTATTAATCCGGGCCGTGAGAACAATGAGCAGTTCTTC. This encodes CARSLGINPGRENNEQFF.